The present T cell receptor beta chain was sequenced within a study of T cells in Graves' hyperthyroidism and ophthalmopathy. Findings and limits, study-wide: Ophthalmopathy, as predicted by the model, came a median around 6.7 months after the prediction.

At least ten counts were recorded for this clonotype. The antigen remains undetermined. The hyperthyroidism patients had all been newly diagnosed, and their disease duration was under 2 months. Their ages ranged from 18 to 65 years. V was trimmed by 8 bases and J by 2 bases, leaving 13 bases between them. Germline CDR1 and CDR2: MNHEY and SMNVEV (reference sequence). This CDR3 spans 13 amino acids. The CDR3 regions of TCR beta were amplified from RNA transcripts. A first-round RT-PCR of the TCR CDR3 used the HTBI primer set. From the multiplex PCR reads, TCRdb called clonotypes with MiXCR, one entry per CDR3 protein. The table records approximately 370,000 distinct CDR3 sequences, approximately 17% of them present only once.

Sample: blood. This receptor was obtained from a woman aged 30 to 39 with Graves' hyperthyroidism that later progressed to Graves' ophthalmopathy. The chain joins TRBV27 to TRBJ2-7; perhaps TRBD1 as D (6 bases). The CDR3 loop reads CASRFQGTYEQYF. The CDR3 coding sequence is TGTGCCAGCCGATTCCAGGGGACCTACGAGCAGTACTTC.